A single sample is the source of the 6 T cell receptor beta chains below, sequenced in a study of tumour-infiltrating T cells in Burkitt lymphoma. This table comes from immunoSEQ multiplex PCR, and its TCRdb copy is limited to in-frame clones, with some not included. The table has tens of thousands of clones, 31% seen once. Source material: tumor tissue. The source of these receptors is a human donor with Burkitt lymphoma.

The V call is TRBV7-6, the J call TRBJ2-7, with 8 bases matching TRBD1. Germline CDR1 and CDR2: SGHVS and FNYEAQ. V trimming: 3 bases; J trimming: 0 bases; junction bases outside the gene matches: 13. There are 18 residues in the CDR3. The DNA for the CDR3 is TGTGCCAGCAGCTTCGGCCCCATACAGGGGGTGAGCTCCTACGAGCAGTACTTC. Its translation is CASSFGPIQGVSSYEQYF. Full variable domain (outside the CDR3, taken from reference TRBV7-6 and TRBJ2-7): GAGVSQSPRYKVTKRGQDVALRCDPISGHVSLYWYRQALGQGPEFLTYFNYEAQQDKSGLPNDRFSAERPEGSISTLTIQRTEQRDSAMYRCASSFGPIQGVSSYEQYFGPGTRLTVT.

This clone appeared a few times. The V gene is TRBV7-2, the J gene TRBJ2-2, with TRBD1 matching 12 bases. This CDR3 contains 17 residues. V shed 4 bases and J 1 base; nucleotides not matched to a gene: 4. CDR1 SGHTA and CDR2 FQGNSA come from the germline V gene. CDR3 region: CASSSGTGGRNTGELFF. DNA for the CDR3: TGTGCCAGCAGCTCCGGGACAGGGGGCAGGAACACCGGGGAGCTGTTTTTT.

This chain joins TRBV18 and TRBJ2-7; D is unresolved. CDR3 size: 13 residues. V dropped 4 bases and J dropped 1 base, with 8 bases sitting between them. Per germline, CDR1 KGHSH and CDR2 LQKENI. The CDR3 loop reads CASSLYPSYEQYF. As DNA, the CDR3 is TGTGCCAGCTCACTTTACCCATCCTACGAGCAGTACTTC.

The J gene is TRBJ2-3, the V gene TRBV5-1, with 7 bases identical to TRBD1. Germline CDR1 SGHRS, CDR2 YFSETQ. The CDR3 has 14 residues. Losses at the gene ends were 9 bases for V and 6 bases for J; bases not matched to a gene: 13. The CDR3 reads CATWPGGSTDTQYF. CDR3 nucleotides: TGCGCCACCTGGCCAGGGGGATCAACCGATACGCAGTATTTT.

This clone was counted only a few times. The chain carries TRBV27 and TRBJ1-1, with 9 bases that match TRBD1. The germline V gene encodes CDR1 MNHEY and CDR2 SMNVEV (reference sequence). The V gene end was trimmed by 4 bases and the J gene end by 5 bases; junction bases not matched to a gene: 5. The CDR3 is made up of 14 amino acids. The CDR3, as DNA: TGTGCCAGCAGTTCTCAGACAGGGGGAACTGAAGCTTTCTTT. Protein sequence: CASSSQTGGTEAFF.

Details on this clone: The same CDR3 is also encoded by other DNA sequences in this sample. The chain uses TRBV2 and TRBJ2-3; 12 bases map to TRBD2. V lost 5 bases, J lost 2 bases, and 5 bases stayed unmatched. The CDR3 is made up of 16 amino acids. The germline gives CDR1 SNHLY, CDR2 FYNNEI. The CDR3 nucleotides read TGTGCCAGCAGTTCGGGGACTAGCGGGCCCACAGATACGCAGTATTTT. The encoded protein is CASSSGTSGPTDTQYF.